The sequence of this TCR beta chain was determined in a study of blood T cell repertoires in COVID-19 (TCRdb year 2020). In terms of the full investigation: Collaborator samples came from the United States, Italy and Spain and covered acute and convalescent phases of COVID-19. Sample metadata almost always included a de-identified subject ID, COVID-19 status, age in years and sex. Where available, HLA class I and class II types were taken from metadata supplied by the sample provider and were not determined by assay-based typing. The material from the prospective study consisted of cDNA or gDNA derived from T cells, B-cell-depleted T cells, or PBMCs. The repertoires were made available in a free public database intended to serve as a resource for research on the immune response to SARS-CoV-2. Samples were obtained from the ongoing ImmuneRACE study (first 160 participants) and from some 1,300 subjects provided by 6 global collaborators. Subjects who had been exposed to COVID-19, were actively infected with it, or had recovered from it provided the deeply sampled blood TCRbeta repertoires that made up the dataset. Summary of the overall study and its limitations: Clinical and demographic metadata were provided uncurated, with the amount varying by source and participant.

As encoded in the germline V gene, CDR1 is SGHDT while CDR2 is YYEEEE. The CDR3 contains 13 residues, cysteine and phenylalanine counted. CDR3 DNA is the only sequence kept; it has 39 bases, read in frame from the first base. V drops 8 bases and J drops 0 bases, leaving 11 bases in between. TCRbeta CDR3 regions were amplified from genomic DNA by means of the immunoSEQ Assay, a bias-controlled multiplex PCR. The study's own analysis went as follows. The number of nucleated cells in each sample was estimated from the amplification of reference gene primers within the assay. To quantify the absolute abundance of each unique TCRbeta CDR3 rearrangement, sequence reads were collapsed and filtered. For each sample, productive Simpson clonality was calculated by taking the square root of Simpson's diversity index across productive rearrangements. TCRdb mirrors the immuneACCESS table, restricted to in-frame sequences. Some clones are absent from its copies; in checked studies, under half trace to an unresolved V gene, and the reason for the others is unknown. V, J and clone size are those of that table, while D and trimming were read from the DNA. This sample lists 74,000 or so clones; around 90% were detected once. Less than 2.5% of the sample lies in the top ten.

Collaborating institutions collected whole blood in K2EDTA tubes following their own protocols. For TCRbeta analysis, collaborator samples were shipped as frozen whole blood, as isolated PBMCs, or as DNA extracted from either sample type. For this clone: Its antigen has not been determined. Base qualities are not at hand, and no much larger clone is one base apart.

The sequence was obtained from a human donor in a cohort sampled during active COVID-19. Material: peripheral blood. The sequence links TRBV5-6 to TRBJ2-5; the D gene cannot be resolved reliably. The CDR3 corresponds to CASNQADQETQYF. Read as DNA, the sequence is TGTGCCAGTAACCAGGCAGACCAAGAGACCCAGTACTTC.